This passage covers 4 T cell receptor beta chains from one sample sequenced in a study of T cells in Graves' hyperthyroidism and ophthalmopathy. RNA transcripts gave rise to amplified TCR beta CDR3 regions. In the first-round RT-PCR of the TCR CDR3, the HTBI primer set was used. TCRdb passed the multiplex PCR reads through MiXCR, listing each CDR3 protein once. The sample shows 300,000 to 450,000 distinct CDR3 sequences, 15% of them seen only once. Sequencing input: blood. Receptors were obtained from a woman aged 25-40 years with Graves' hyperthyroidism.

This clonotype has just a few counts. The chain joins TRBV3-1 to TRBJ2-3, with D maybe TRBD2 (6 bases). Germline CDR1 is LGHDT and CDR2 is YNNKEL (reference sequence). Between the trimmed V and J ends, which lost 4 bases and 2 bases, there was a span of 10 bases. There are 14 residues in the CDR3. CDR3: CASSPGVPTDTQYF. In DNA, the CDR3 is TGTGCCAGCAGCCCGGGGGTTCCCACAGATACGCAGTATTTT.

This clonotype was counted ten times or more. The chain employs TRBV11-2 and TRBJ1-5, with D unresolved. In germline, CDR1 is SGHAT, CDR2 FQNNGV. Trimming left V 0 bases short and J 9 bases short, with 9 bases between. This CDR3 region has 13 residues. DNA of the CDR3: TGTGCCAGCAGCTTAGATCGCGAGGGGCCCCAGCATTTT. It encodes CASSLDREGPQHF. Full variable domain (remainder filled in from reference TRBV11-2 and TRBJ1-5): EAGVAQSPRYKIIEKRQSVAFWCNPISGHATLYWYQQILGQGPKLLIQFQNNGVVDDSQLPKDRFSAERLKGVDSTLKIQPAKLEDSAVYLCASSLDREGPQHFGDGTRLSIL.

There are many counts of this clonotype. V gene TRBV13 combines with J gene TRBJ2-1; the match to TRBD2 covers 10 bases. V lost 8 bases to trimming and J lost 3 bases; unmatched junction nucleotides: 7. Per the germline V gene, CDR1 is PRHDT and CDR2 is FYEKMQ (reference sequence). The CDR3 has 15 amino acids. Here the CDR3 reads CASFRLAGFYNEQFF. The DNA of the CDR3 is TGTGCCAGCTTCAGACTAGCGGGCTTCTACAATGAGCAGTTCTTC.

This clonotype has only a few counts. The CDR3 protein is CSAGGAGGYEQYF. The CDR3 DNA is TGCAGTGCTGGGGGGGCAGGGGGCTACGAGCAGTACTTC. This chain links TRBV20-1 with TRBJ2-7; TRBD1 or TRBD2 may be the D gene (7 bases each). CDR3 length equals 13 residues. CDR1 DFQATT and CDR2 SNEGSKA come from the germline V gene (reference sequence). Trimming took 5 bases from V and 3 from J, leaving 14 bases between them.